These T cell receptor beta chains were read from a single sample in a study of T cells in Graves' hyperthyroidism and ophthalmopathy. Each CDR3 protein is one row after TCRdb ran MiXCR on the multiplex PCR reads. The sample contains some 420,000 distinct CDR3 sequences, roughly an eighth of which appear only once. The material sequenced was blood. Receptors were obtained from a woman between 18 and 30 years old with Graves' hyperthyroidism. The CDR3 runs from the conserved cysteine through the conserved F or W.

J,length,V,CDR3
TRBJ1-1,16,TRBV12-3/TRBV12-4,CASRNAGVVRNTEAFF
TRBJ1-2,13,TRBV7-6,CASSFSPNSGYTF
TRBJ1-1,13,TRBV12-3/TRBV12-4,CASSGEVNTEAFF
TRBJ2-4,16,TRBV6-1,CASTRGGQASKNIQYF
TRBJ1-1,15,TRBV19,CASSIAGGANTEAFF
TRBJ2-5,17,TRBV7-9,CASSPPGTSGGRETQYF
TRBJ2-7,15,TRBV5-4,CASTGGGGPSYEQYF
TRBJ2-7,16,TRBV13,CASRLAYSGRADEQYF
TRBJ1-1,13,TRBV10-3,CAHTGGMNTEAFF
TRBJ2-5,15,TRBV7-9,CASSYPGGGGETQYF
TRBJ1-2,14,TRBV6-5,CASSYGSQGGGYTF
TRBJ1-2,12,TRBV12-3/TRBV12-4,CASSLKTYGYTF
TRBJ1-1,20,TRBV7-3,CASSSIKGGLKGGMNTEAFF
TRBJ1-5,15,TRBV11-2,CASSLDRGANQPQHF
TRBJ2-1,14,TRBV12-3/TRBV12-4,CASILAGGYNEQFF
TRBJ2-7,15,TRBV7-6,CASSPKGQGTYEQYF
TRBJ2-7,19,TRBV4-3,CASSQVYGLAGEWVHEQYF
TRBJ2-1,16,TRBV20-1,CSARETPDWYYNEQFF
TRBJ2-7,14,TRBV7-8,CASTLRQGPYEQYF
TRBJ1-6,12,TRBV25-1,CASSEGSSPLHF
TRBJ2-7,15,TRBV12-3/TRBV12-4,CASSSLRTGHHEQYF
TRBJ2-3,17,TRBV27,CASGYQRPGVSTDTQYF
TRBJ2-1,14,TRBV6-2/TRBV6-3,CASSYTQIYNEQFF
TRBJ2-1,13,TRBV2,CASSEVDSGEQFF
TRBJ2-5,17,TRBV28,CASSLFGLAGPQETQYF
TRBJ2-1,14,TRBV14,CASSQARLRNEQFF
TRBJ2-3,18,TRBV6-1,CASSVSVWLAERTDTQYF